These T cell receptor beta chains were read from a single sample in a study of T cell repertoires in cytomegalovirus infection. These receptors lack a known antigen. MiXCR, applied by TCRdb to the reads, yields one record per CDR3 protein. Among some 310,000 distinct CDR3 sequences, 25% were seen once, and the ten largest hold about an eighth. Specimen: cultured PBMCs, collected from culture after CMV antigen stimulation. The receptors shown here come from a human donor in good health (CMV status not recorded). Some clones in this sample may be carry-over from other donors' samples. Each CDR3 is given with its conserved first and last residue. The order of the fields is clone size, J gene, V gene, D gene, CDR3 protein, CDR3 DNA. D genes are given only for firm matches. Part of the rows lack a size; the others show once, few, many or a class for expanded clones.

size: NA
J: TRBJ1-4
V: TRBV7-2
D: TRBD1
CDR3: CASSLAVAGGGEKLFF
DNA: TGTGCCAGCAGCTTAGCGGTAGCAGGGGGGGGTGAAAAACTGTTTTTT

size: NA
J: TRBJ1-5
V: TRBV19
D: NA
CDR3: CAGSVQGRQPQHF
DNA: TGTGCCGGTAGTGTACAGGGCCGACAGCCCCAGCATTTT

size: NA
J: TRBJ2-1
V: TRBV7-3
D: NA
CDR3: CASSSTGTLYNEQFF
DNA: TGTGCCAGCAGCTCCACCGGGACCTTATACAATGAGCAGTTCTTC

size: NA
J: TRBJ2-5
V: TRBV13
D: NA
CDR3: CASSLGLREAAGETQYF
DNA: TGTGCCAGCAGCTTAGGCCTGAGGGAAGCGGCAGGGGAGACCCAGTACTTC

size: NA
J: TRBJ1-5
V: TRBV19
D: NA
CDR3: CASSIEVHQPQHF
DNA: TGTGCCAGTAGTATTGAAGTACATCAGCCCCAGCATTTT

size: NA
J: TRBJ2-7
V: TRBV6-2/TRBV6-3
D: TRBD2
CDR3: CASSSRLSLGGRAYEQYF
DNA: TGTGCCAGCAGCTCCCGATTGAGCTTAGGCGGGAGGGCCTACGAGCAGTACTTC

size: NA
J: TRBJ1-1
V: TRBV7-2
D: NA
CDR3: CASSLVSGRQNTEAFF
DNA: TGTGCCAGCAGCTTAGTATCCGGGCGACAGAACACTGAAGCTTTCTTT

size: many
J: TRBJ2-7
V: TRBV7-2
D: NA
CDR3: CASSWGIFYEQYF
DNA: TGTGCCAGCAGCTGGGGCATCTTCTACGAGCAGTACTTC

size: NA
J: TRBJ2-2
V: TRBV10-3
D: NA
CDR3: CAISRPPSSLNTGELFF
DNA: TGTGCCATCTCTCGCCCCCCAAGTAGCCTTAACACCGGGGAGCTGTTTTTT

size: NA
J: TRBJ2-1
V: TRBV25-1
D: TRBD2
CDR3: CASSESPGTSGRLYNEQFF
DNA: TGTGCCAGCAGTGAATCGCCCGGGACTAGCGGGAGGTTATACAATGAGCAGTTCTTC

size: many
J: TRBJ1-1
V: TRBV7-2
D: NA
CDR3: CASSLEPRWGLEAFF
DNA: TGTGCCAGCAGCTTAGAACCGCGTTGGGGTCTGGAAGCTTTCTTT

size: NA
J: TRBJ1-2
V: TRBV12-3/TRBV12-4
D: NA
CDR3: CANRATGKGGYTF
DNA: TGTGCCAACCGAGCCACAGGGAAAGGTGGCTACACCTTC